These 16 T cell receptor beta chains came from one sample sequenced in a study of metastatic and nonmetastatic thyroid tumors. TCRdb re-called the PCR reads with MiXCR. Among about 19,000 clones listed, about 20% were seen once. Treatment of any kind had been given to no patient before thyroid surgery. The sequencing sample was made of tumor tissue. Receptor source: a male donor with papillary thyroid cancer or a benign thyroid nodule (not recorded which). Some clones in this sample may be carry-over from other donors' samples.

This clone was counted many times. This chain joins TRBV20-1 and TRBJ2-7; tentatively, D is TRBD2 (5 bases). This CDR3 spans 13 amino acids. V lost 6 bases and J lost 2, with 14 bases in between. CDR1 DFQATT and CDR2 SNEGSKA come from the germline V gene (reference sequence). Written as DNA, the CDR3 is TGCAGTGCGCCGAAGGGAGAACCCTACGAGCAGTACTTC. Its protein product is CSAPKGEPYEQYF.

The rearrangement uses TRBV5-1 and TRBJ1-3; no clear D. CDR1 and CDR2 from the germline V gene are SGHRS and YFSETQ. CDR3 length equals 14 residues. V was shortened by 4 bases and J by 3 bases, with 11 bases between the two germline ends. The CDR3 spells CASSIGTDGNTIYF. The CDR3 DNA sequence: TGCGCCAGCAGCATTGGTACAGATGGAAACACCATATATTTT.

The table lists this clone with many counts. This may be a read error: a much more frequent sequence differs by one nucleotide. The chain couples TRBV2 to TRBJ2-7; unclear D gene. The germline V gene encodes CDR1 SNHLY and CDR2 FYNNEI. The CDR3 length is 14 residues. The chain's CDR3 is CASSSSPGSYERYF. The CDR3 region has the DNA TGTGCCAGCAGTAGCTCCCCGGGCTCCTACGAGCGGTACTTC. The complete variable domain, with remaining parts taken from reference TRBV2 and TRBJ2-7, reads EPEVTQTPSHQVTQMGQEVILRCVPISNHLYFYWYRQILGQKVEFLVSFYNNEISEKSEIFDDQFSVERPDGSNFTLKIRSTKLEDSAMYFCASSSSPGSYERYFGPGTRLTVT.

This clone was seen repeatedly, ten times or more. The chain has TRBV6-1 and TRBJ1-6, with D possibly being TRBD1 (6 bases). V dropped 6 bases and J dropped 4 bases, with 16 bases sitting between them. CDR1 is MNHNS and CDR2 is SASEGT in the germline V gene. This CDR3 comprises 16 residues. CDR3 in DNA: TGTGCCAGCAGGAGGCGGGGACAACTTTATAATTCACCCCTCCACTTT. Its protein is CASRRRGQLYNSPLHF.

With regard to this clone: Just one base apart from a much larger clone, this may be a read error. The J gene is TRBJ1-1, the V gene TRBV29-1, with unresolved D. In germline, CDR1 is SQVTM, CDR2 ANQGSEA. This CDR3 comprises 14 residues. This chain's CDR3 is CSVDSRRLNTDAFF. Written as DNA, the CDR3 is TGCAGCGTTGACTCCAGGAGGTTGAACACTGATGCTTTCTTT.

This clone was seen ten or more times. The CDR3: CASSQGGTLREQYF. The CDR3 nucleotides read TGCGCCAGCAGCCAAGGGGGGACCTTAAGGGAGCAGTACTTC. V gene TRBV4-1 combines with J gene TRBJ2-7; D tentatively reads TRBD1 or TRBD2 (5 bases each). V gave up 1 base and J gave up 7 bases, with 14 bases separating them. This CDR3 has 14 residues. Germline V gene lookup returns CDR1 MGHRA and CDR2 YSYEKL.

This clone was counted at least ten times. The CDR3 region has the DNA TGTGCCAGCAGACAGGACAGGGCAACGGGCATTCAGTACTTC. Amino acid sequence: CASRQDRATGIQYF. The V gene is TRBV27, the J gene TRBJ2-4, with TRBD1 identical over 8 bases. There are 14 residues in the CDR3. The V and J ends lost 6 bases and 9 bases, in that order; junction bases with no gene match: 10. The germline V gene encodes CDR1 MNHEY and CDR2 SMNVEV (reference sequence).

The chain has TRBV5-1 and TRBJ2-3; tentatively, D is TRBD1 (6 bases). The CDR3 spans 15 residues. Germline values: CDR1 SGHRS, CDR2 YFSETQ. In DNA form, the CDR3 reads TGCTTCAGCAGCCCCGCATCAGGGGCAGGAGATACGCAGTATTTT. Protein sequence: CFSSPASGAGDTQYF.

This clone showed up many times. The V and J genes are TRBV2 and TRBJ2-4; unclear D gene. The V gene lost 6 bases and the J gene lost 6 bases, with 15 bases spanning the gap. The CDR3 consists of 14 residues. Germline values: CDR1 SNHLY, CDR2 FYNNEI. The CDR3 here is CASRGWIPLNIQYF. CDR3 DNA: TGTGCCAGCAGAGGTTGGATCCCCCTAAACATTCAGTACTTC.

Remarks on this clone: The junction shows a germline mismatch at one end, possibly a read error. The sample holds other DNA sequences that translate to the same CDR3. This chain uses TRBV20-1 with TRBJ2-5; D possibly corresponds to TRBD2 (5 bases). Germline CDR1 and CDR2: DFQATT and SNEGSKA (reference sequence). This CDR3 comprises 16 residues. As DNA, the CDR3 is TGTAGTGCCAGACTATCGGGTGAAATTGGAATGGAGACCCAGTACTTC. Its translation: CSARLSGEIGMETQYF.

This clone was seen repeatedly, ten times or more. The chain combines TRBV7-9 with TRBJ2-3, with 11 bases matching TRBD2. Germline trimming cut 2 bases from V and 4 bases from J; bases unmatched to any gene: 2. The CDR3 totals 15 residues. Germline V gene sequence: CDR1 SEHNR, CDR2 FQNEAQ (reference sequence). The CDR3 loop reads CASSLQLAGADTQYF. The CDR3 DNA reads as TGTGCCAGCAGCTTACAACTAGCGGGAGCAGATACGCAGTATTTT.

The V and J genes are TRBV20-1 and TRBJ1-1; maybe TRBD1 (5 bases). This CDR3 region has 8 residues. In germline, CDR1 is DFQATT, CDR2 SNEGSKA (reference sequence). Between the trimmed V and J ends, which lost 5 bases and 11 bases, there was a span of 6 bases. The CDR3 is CSAGGAFF. DNA of the CDR3: TGCAGTGCTGGGGGGGCTTTCTTT.

This chain links TRBV12-3 or TRBV12-4 with TRBJ1-2, with no clear D. Trimming stripped 0 bases from V and 9 bases from J, with 17 bases between. The CDR3 totals 15 residues. CDR3 DNA sequence: TGTGCCAGCAGTTTAGCGCTAGGGATTCAAATGAGCTACACCTTC. This translates into CASSLALGIQMSYTF.

This clone was counted between two and nine times. This clone may be a read error of a much larger clone one base away. The V and J genes are TRBV6-1 and TRBJ2-3; tentative D call: TRBD2 (5 bases). Germline assignment: CDR1 MNHNS and CDR2 SASEGT. V was clipped by 2 bases and J by 2 bases, with 14 bases between them. This CDR3 contains 16 residues. The CDR3 bases are TGTGCCAGCAGTGAACGAGGGCAGACTATCACAGATACGCAGTATTTT. Translation gives CASSERGQTITDTQYF.

This chain uses TRBV27 with TRBJ2-1; D tentatively fits TRBD1 or TRBD2 (5 bases each). Germline V gene sequence: CDR1 MNHEY, CDR2 SMNVEV (reference sequence). The CDR3 has 16 amino acids. V lost 3 bases, J lost 0 bases, and 12 bases lay in between. Written as DNA, the CDR3 is TGTGCCAGCAGTTTCCGAGGGGCCACCTCCTACAATGAGCAGTTCTTC. Protein product: CASSFRGATSYNEQFF.

On this clone itself: A single base separates this from a much larger clone, so it may be a read error. CDR3 amino acids: CSARDETNGYNEQFF. The CDR3, as DNA: TGCAGTGCTAGGGATGAGACTAACGGCTACAATGAGCAGTTCTTC. The J gene is TRBJ2-1, the V gene TRBV20-1; tentative D call: TRBD2 (5 bases). Germline V gene data show CDR1 as DFQATT and CDR2 as SNEGSKA (reference sequence). The CDR3 sequence is 15 residues long. Trimming removed 3 bases at V and 3 bases at J, with 15 bases between.